The 10 T cell receptor beta chains in this list originate from one sample, sequenced in a study of T cell responses to AZD1222 COVID-19 vaccine. TCRdb keeps only in-frame clones here, not all; method: immunoSEQ multiplex PCR. The repertoire has about 200,000 clones, under 95% of them found once; the top ten carry 0.95% to 1.1%. The sample was peripheral blood, taken 28 days after the second AZD1222 dose. These receptors all come from an adult who received the AZD1222 COVID-19 vaccine.

The rearrangement joins TRBV15 to TRBJ2-1; the D gene is possibly TRBD2 (5 bases). The CDR3 is 13 amino acids. Germline V CDR1 and CDR2: LNHNV, YYDKDF (reference sequence). The V end lost 5 bases, the J end lost 7 bases, and 12 bases lay between the germline ends. CDR3 protein: CATSGGLGNEQFF. DNA of the CDR3: TGTGCCACCAGCGGAGGACTGGGAAATGAGCAGTTCTTC.

This clone showed up just once. This rearrangement joins TRBV19 to TRBJ2-7; possibly TRBD1 for D (6 bases). The germline V gene encodes CDR1 LNHDA and CDR2 SQIVND (reference sequence). Trimming stripped 8 bases from V and 1 base from J, with 12 bases between. The CDR3 is 13 amino acids. CDR3 DNA: TGTGCCAGTGGTACAGGGATTTCCTACGAGCAGTACTTC. Amino acids: CASGTGISYEQYF.

The rearrangement joins TRBV3-1 (or the pseudogene TRBV3-2) to TRBJ2-5; D gene ambiguous. The V end was cut by 1 base, the J end by 5 bases, with 5 bases between. Germline V gene data show CDR1 as LGHDT and CDR2 as YNNKEL (reference sequence). This CDR3 spans 12 amino acids. CDR3 residues: CASSQARETQYF. The CDR3 nucleotides read TGTGCCAGCAGCCAAGCCCGGGAGACCCAGTACTTC.

CDR3 in DNA: TGTGCCAGCAGTGGGACGACAGGGGTTCGGACTGAAGCTTTCTTT. This encodes CASSGTTGVRTEAFF. The chain is built from TRBV28 and TRBJ1-1, with 8 nucleotides matching TRBD1. V dropped 5 bases and J dropped 5; count of bases not matched to a gene: 10. Germline loops: CDR1 MDHEN, CDR2 SYDVKM. The CDR3 has 15 amino acids.

The chain couples TRBV19 to TRBJ1-2; D gene ambiguous. This CDR3 region has 13 residues. V was shortened by 3 bases and J by 7 bases, with 12 bases between the two germline ends. CDR1 is LNHDA, CDR2 SQIVND, per germline (reference sequence). Written as DNA, the CDR3 is TGTGCCAGTAGTATCGTTGAGGGATCTGGCTACACCTTC. Translated, it gives CASSIVEGSGYTF. The full variable domain, rest sourced from reference TRBV19 and TRBJ1-2, is DGGITQSPKYLFRKEGQNVTLSCEQNLNHDAMYWYRQDPGQGLRLIYYSQIVNDFQKGDIAEGYSVSREKKESFPLTVTSAQKNPTAFYLCASSIVEGSGYTFGSGTRLTVV.

The rearrangement uses TRBV19 and TRBJ1-5; D is unresolved. This CDR3 has 13 amino acids. From germline, CDR1 is LNHDA and CDR2 SQIVND (reference sequence). The V end lost 8 bases, the J end lost 2 bases, and 10 bases lay between the germline ends. The CDR3 spells CASAAVGNQPQHF. CDR3 nucleotide sequence: TGTGCCAGTGCGGCGGTGGGCAATCAGCCCCAGCATTTT. Complete variable domain (other parts from reference TRBV19 and TRBJ1-5): DGGITQSPKYLFRKEGQNVTLSCEQNLNHDAMYWYRQDPGQGLRLIYYSQIVNDFQKGDIAEGYSVSREKKESFPLTVTSAQKNPTAFYLCASAAVGNQPQHFGDGTRLSIL.

V usage is TRBV29-1 and J usage is TRBJ1-2; 9 bases are a match to TRBD1. After removal of 7 bases from V and 3 bases from J, the junction contained 3 bases not matched to a gene. This CDR3 has 12 residues. Germline CDR1 is SQVTM and CDR2 is ANQGSEA. CDR3: CSGGQGDYGYTF. CDR3 DNA sequence: TGCAGCGGGGGACAGGGTGACTATGGCTACACCTTC.

The chain combines TRBV3-1 (or the pseudogene TRBV3-2) with TRBJ2-2; 9 nucleotides agree with TRBD2. Germline CDR1 LGHDT, CDR2 YNNKEL (reference sequence). With V trimmed by 3 bases and J by 5 bases, 7 bases remained unmatched. This CDR3 comprises 16 residues. As DNA, the CDR3 is TGTGCCAGCAGCCATACGCGGGGGGGCTTAACCGGGGAGCTGTTTTTT. Translated, it gives CASSHTRGGLTGELFF.

The chain uses TRBV10-3 and TRBJ2-2, with D unclear. The germline CDR1 and CDR2 sequences are ENHRY and SYGVKD. The CDR3 loop spans 15 amino acids. Trimming stripped 8 bases from V and 5 bases from J, with 18 bases between. CDR3 bases: TGTGCCATCCATATCTCATTGGACGAAACCGGGGAGCTGTTTTTT. Protein sequence: CAIHISLDETGELFF.

Here the CDR3 DNA reads TGTGCCAGCAGCGTAGGAATGAACACTGAAGCTTTCTTT. Protein: CASSVGMNTEAFF. The chain recombines TRBV9 with TRBJ1-1, with D unresolved. The germline V and J ends were trimmed by 0 bases and 0 bases, with 3 bases remaining between them. The CDR3 runs 13 residues. Germline CDR1 and CDR2: SGDLS and YYNGEE.